Each of the 4 T cell receptor beta chains below was sequenced from the same sample in a study of blood T cell repertoires in COVID-19. The method was immunoSEQ multiplex PCR; TCRdb's version includes in-frame clones alone and lacks a portion of them. The sample consists of around 190,000 clones, about 82% of them appearing once. Sequenced input: peripheral blood. Every receptor here comes from a man in his 70s with active or convalescent COVID-19.

The V and J genes are TRBV7-9 and TRBJ2-5; a possible D gene is TRBD2 (6 bases). This CDR3 has 14 residues. Germline V lookup: CDR1 SEHNR, CDR2 FQNEAQ (reference sequence). V shed 5 bases and J shed 4 bases, with 14 bases lying between them. This CDR3 is CASSPGGAAETQYF. In DNA form, the CDR3 reads TGTGCCAGCAGCCCGGGCGGGGCAGCAGAGACCCAGTACTTC.

This chain connects TRBV29-1 to TRBJ1-2; TRBD1 aligns across 8 bases. Germline assignment: CDR1 SQVTM and CDR2 ANQGSEA. The V segment lost 0 bases and the J segment 4 bases; nucleotides outside the gene matches: 4. The CDR3 totals 14 residues. In DNA, the CDR3 is TGCAGCGTTGAAGATGGACAGGGCGCCTATGGCTACACCTTC. Translated: CSVEDGQGAYGYTF.

There are a few counts of this clone. CDR3 region: CASQKGGGYGYTF. The CDR3 DNA reads as TGTGCCAGCCAAAAGGGAGGCGGCTATGGCTACACCTTC. J is TRBJ1-2 and V is TRBV19; D uncertain. Between the trimmed V and J ends, which lost 9 bases and 4 bases, there was a span of 15 bases. CDR1 is LNHDA, CDR2 SQIVND, per germline (reference sequence). CDR3 length: 13 amino acids.

J is TRBJ2-5 and V is TRBV2, with D tentatively TRBD2 (5 bases). CDR1 and CDR2 (germline): SNHLY, FYNNEI. The length of the CDR3 is 15 residues. Trimming shortened V by 7 bases and J by 5 bases, and 20 bases separated the two germline ends. The CDR3 here is CASTGLSGRRETQYF. CDR3 nucleotides: TGTGCCAGCACCGGACTCTCCGGGCGTCGGGAGACCCAGTACTTC. Full variable domain (outside the CDR3, taken from reference TRBV2 and TRBJ2-5): EPEVTQTPSHQVTQMGQEVILRCVPISNHLYFYWYRQILGQKVEFLVSFYNNEISEKSEIFDDQFSVERPDGSNFTLKIRSTKLEDSAMYFCASTGLSGRRETQYFGPGTRLLVL.